The rows below give T cell receptor beta chains drawn from one sample of a study of T-cell reconstitution after alpha-beta-depleted transplantation in children. One entry per CDR3 protein, called by TCRdb with MiXCR from the PCR reads. The sample carries around 230,000 distinct CDR3 sequences, around a sixth recorded once. Sequenced here: PBMCs, mostly from graft donor cells, sampled 360 days after TCRalphabeta/CD19-depleted stem cell transplant. Every receptor here comes from a male patient between 2 and 10 years old who had a stem cell transplant for acute lymphoblastic leukemia, so the T cells may come from the graft donor. CDR3s include the opening cysteine and the closing phenylalanine or tryptophan. A D gene is named only where the DNA matches it firmly. Clone size is shown for a subset of rows, as once, few, many or a class of expanded clone.

v_gene	len	j_gene	abundance	d_gene	CDR3aa	CDR3nt
TRBV24-1	11	TRBJ2-3	-	-	CATSAGDTQYF	TGTGCCACCAGTGCAGGAGATACGCAGTATTTT
TRBV6-2/TRBV6-3	18	TRBJ1-5	-	-	CASSYSLRAQGGNQPQHF	TGTGCCAGCAGTTACTCGTTGCGGGCCCAGGGAGGCAATCAGCCCCAGCATTTT
TRBV29-1	13	TRBJ2-3	few	-	CSVGRRGPDTQYF	TGCAGCGTTGGCAGACGCGGACCAGATACGCAGTATTTT
TRBV3-1	16	TRBJ1-5	-	TRBD1	CASSQTGQGSNQPQHF	TGTGCCAGCAGCCAAACGGGACAGGGCTCGAATCAGCCCCAGCATTTT
TRBV4-2	18	TRBJ2-1	few	TRBD1	CASSQEGQGAGSYNEQFF	TGTGCCAGCAGCCAAGAAGGACAGGGGGCCGGGTCCTACAATGAGCAGTTCTTC
TRBV25-1	14	TRBJ2-7	once	-	CASSDLSGLYEQYF	TGTGCCAGCAGTGATCTATCCGGACTCTACGAGCAGTACTTC
TRBV20-1	14	TRBJ2-1	-	TRBD2	CSALLAGTYNEQFF	TGCAGTGCGCTGCTAGCGGGGACTTACAATGAGCAGTTCTTC
TRBV12-3/TRBV12-4	13	TRBJ1-1	few	-	CASSWGGYTEAFF	TGTGCCAGCAGTTGGGGGGGGTACACTGAAGCTTTCTTT
TRBV19	15	TRBJ2-2	few	TRBD1	CASSPGTAFTGELFF	TGTGCCAGTAGTCCCGGGACAGCCTTCACCGGGGAGCTGTTTTTT
TRBV5-8	16	TRBJ2-7	-	TRBD1	CASSRSSTGGQYEQYF	TGTGCCAGCAGCCGTTCTTCGACAGGGGGCCAATACGAGCAGTACTTC
TRBV29-1	12	TRBJ1-1	-	-	CSVLTWNTEAFF	TGCAGCGTCCTAACCTGGAACACTGAAGCTTTCTTT
TRBV20-1	16	TRBJ1-5	-	TRBD1	CSARPRQGLSNQPQHF	TGCAGTGCTAGACCAAGACAGGGTCTTTCTAATCAGCCCCAGCATTTT
TRBV28	17	TRBJ2-1	-	TRBD2	CASSSLAGGLPGNEQFF	TGTGCCAGCAGTTCTCTAGCGGGAGGCCTCCCGGGCAATGAGCAGTTCTTC
TRBV6-2/TRBV6-3	14	TRBJ2-7	few	-	CASSYSTQGYEQYF	TGTGCCAGCAGTTACTCGACGCAGGGTTACGAGCAGTACTTC
TRBV7-8	14	TRBJ1-3	-	TRBD1	CARGPGTAGNTIYF	TGTGCCAGGGGCCCCGGGACAGCAGGAAACACCATATATTTT
TRBV5-1	15	TRBJ2-3	-	TRBD2	CASSSAGGLADTQYF	TGCGCCAGCAGCTCCGCGGGAGGGTTGGCAGATACGCAGTATTTT
TRBV12-3/TRBV12-4	16	TRBJ2-2	-	-	CASSLVRTKDTGELFF	TGTGCCAGCAGTTTAGTTAGGACAAAAGACACCGGGGAGCTGTTTTTT
TRBV29-1	14	TRBJ2-1	few	TRBD2	CSGRISGRDNEQFF	TGCAGCGGCAGAATTAGCGGGAGAGACAATGAGCAGTTCTTC
TRBV12-3/TRBV12-4	14	TRBJ1-2	-	-	CASNPGEWDYGYTF	TGTGCCAGCAACCCCGGGGAGTGGGACTATGGCTACACCTTC
TRBV27	11	TRBJ2-7	few	-	CASGDGLEQYF	TGTGCCAGCGGTGACGGGCTCGAGCAGTACTTC
TRBV20-1	15	TRBJ2-1	-	-	CSAGPVGGHYNEQFF	TGCAGTGCTGGCCCCGTCGGGGGCCACTACAATGAGCAGTTCTTC
TRBV5-1	13	TRBJ2-5	-	-	CASSSGFGETQYF	TGCGCCAGCAGCTCGGGGTTCGGGGAGACCCAGTACTTC
TRBV4-2	15	TRBJ2-5	-	-	CASSQDWEGEETQYF	TGTGCCAGCAGCCAAGATTGGGAAGGGGAAGAGACCCAGTACTTC
TRBV12-3/TRBV12-4	14	TRBJ2-2	many	TRBD1	CASSRTGGIGELFF	TGTGCCAGCAGTCGGACAGGGGGTATCGGGGAGCTGTTTTTT
TRBV5-1	13	TRBJ2-3	-	-	CASSFVQGDTQYF	TGCGCCAGCAGCTTCGTACAGGGAGATACGCAGTATTTT
TRBV7-9	16	TRBJ1-2	-	TRBD1	CASSLDAGTALYGYTF	TGTGCCAGCAGCTTAGACGCAGGGACAGCCCTTTATGGCTACACCTTC
TRBV20-1	16	TRBJ1-1	few	-	CSARDRLPGMNTEAFF	TGCAGTGCTAGAGATAGGCTACCGGGCATGAACACTGAAGCTTTCTTT
TRBV5-1	14	TRBJ1-1	-	TRBD1	CASSRQGANTEAFF	TGCGCCAGCAGCCGCCAGGGGGCCAACACTGAAGCTTTCTTT
TRBV29-1	13	TRBJ1-2	few	-	CSVVGASGYGYTF	TGCAGCGTTGTAGGGGCCAGCGGATATGGCTACACCTTC
TRBV9	17	TRBJ2-1	many	TRBD1	CASSVPTRDRGNNEQFF	TGTGCCAGCAGCGTACCCACCCGGGACAGGGGTAACAATGAGCAGTTCTTC
TRBV7-3	18	TRBJ2-2	-	-	CASSLTSDWGRGTGELFF	TGTGCCAGCAGCTTAACTAGTGATTGGGGAAGAGGCACCGGGGAGCTGTTTTTT
TRBV5-6	15	TRBJ2-7	-	-	CASSPKPGLLREQYF	TGTGCCAGCAGCCCCAAGCCAGGGTTACTTCGCGAGCAGTACTTC
TRBV5-1	17	TRBJ1-6	-	-	CASSLGLSSSYNSPLHF	TGCGCCAGCAGCTTGGGACTTTCGAGCTCCTATAATTCACCCCTCCACTTT
TRBV20-1	15	TRBJ2-1	many	TRBD2	CSARTGLAGLNEQFF	TGCAGTGCTAGAACGGGACTAGCGGGTTTGAATGAGCAGTTCTTC
TRBV2	12	TRBJ2-2	few	TRBD1	CASRTGVRELFF	TGTGCCAGCAGGACAGGGGTTCGGGAGCTGTTTTTT
TRBV5-1	13	TRBJ2-1	few	TRBD1	CASGGTGVDEQFF	TGCGCCAGCGGCGGGACAGGGGTCGATGAGCAGTTCTTC
TRBV7-2	14	TRBJ2-7	-	TRBD1	CASSVPGQSYEQYF	TGTGCCAGCAGCGTTCCGGGACAGAGCTACGAGCAGTACTTC
TRBV4-1	16	TRBJ2-5	few	-	CASSQGRVIIQETQYF	TGCGCCAGCAGCCAAGGGCGGGTTATAATCCAAGAGACCCAGTACTTC
TRBV28	14	TRBJ2-2	few	-	CASIDSGGTGELFF	TGTGCCAGCATTGACTCGGGTGGCACCGGGGAGCTGTTTTTT
TRBV7-2	13	TRBJ2-1	-	TRBD1	CASSRDRGNEQFF	TGTGCCAGCAGCCGGGACAGGGGTAATGAGCAGTTCTTC
TRBV5-1	13	TRBJ2-2	few	-	CASRAGTTGELFF	TGCGCCAGCAGGGCGGGAACCACCGGGGAGCTGTTTTTT
TRBV10-3	16	TRBJ2-1	-	-	CAISEAGSTFYNEQFF	TGTGCCATCAGTGAGGCAGGGTCTACCTTCTACAATGAGCAGTTCTTC
TRBV7-9	16	TRBJ1-1	few	TRBD1	CASSLGKGARETEAFF	TGTGCCAGCAGCTTAGGAAAGGGGGCTAGAGAAACTGAAGCTTTCTTT
TRBV7-8	16	TRBJ1-3	-	TRBD1	CASSSGQGIPGNTIYF	TGTGCCAGCAGCTCCGGACAGGGGATTCCTGGAAACACCATATATTTT
TRBV20-1	14	TRBJ2-7	-	-	CSAGAAGADYEQYF	TGCAGTGCCGGCGCGGCAGGGGCGGACTACGAGCAGTACTTC
TRBV29-1	12	TRBJ2-7	few	TRBD1	CSVGDRPYEQYF	TGCAGCGTCGGGGACAGACCCTACGAGCAGTACTTC
TRBV5-1	16	TRBJ1-1	many	TRBD1	CASSLVGGQLNTEAFF	TGCGCCAGCAGCTTGGTAGGGGGACAGCTGAACACTGAAGCTTTCTTT
TRBV5-1	16	TRBJ2-7	-	TRBD2	CASSRPTGLAYYEQYF	TGCGCCAGCAGCAGACCCACGGGACTAGCCTACTACGAGCAGTACTTC
TRBV12-3/TRBV12-4	13	TRBJ2-1	few	TRBD1	CASSLDRGGEQFF	TGTGCCAGCAGCTTGGACAGGGGCGGGGAGCAGTTCTTC
TRBV18	13	TRBJ2-7	-	-	CASSPPSYYEQYF	TGTGCCAGCTCACCACCAAGTTACTACGAGCAGTACTTC
TRBV29-1	14	TRBJ1-1	-	-	CSVDLRVGLSEAFF	TGCAGCGTTGACCTCAGGGTAGGCCTTTCTGAAGCTTTCTTT
TRBV6-4	13	TRBJ2-7	-	TRBD2	CASSRGVGYEQYF	TGTGCCAGCAGTCGGGGGGTAGGCTACGAGCAGTACTTC
TRBV5-1	13	TRBJ2-5	many	-	CASSSDVLETQYF	TGCGCCAGCAGCTCGGACGTCTTGGAGACCCAGTACTTC
TRBV7-9	13	TRBJ1-1	-	TRBD1	CASSLGQDGEAFF	TGTGCCAGCAGCCTAGGACAGGATGGTGAAGCTTTCTTT
TRBV15	12	TRBJ2-5	few	-	CATSRDLETQYF	TGTGCCACCAGCAGAGATTTGGAGACCCAGTACTTC
TRBV7-6	22	TRBJ1-1	few	-	CASSLGFPEMYLGGKMNTEAFF	TGTGCCAGCAGCTTAGGGTTCCCCGAGATGTACTTAGGGGGGAAGATGAACACTGAAGCTTTCTTT
TRBV12-3/TRBV12-4	15	TRBJ1-3	-	-	CASSSFRVSGNTIYF	TGTGCCAGCAGTTCCTTTAGGGTATCTGGAAACACCATATATTTT